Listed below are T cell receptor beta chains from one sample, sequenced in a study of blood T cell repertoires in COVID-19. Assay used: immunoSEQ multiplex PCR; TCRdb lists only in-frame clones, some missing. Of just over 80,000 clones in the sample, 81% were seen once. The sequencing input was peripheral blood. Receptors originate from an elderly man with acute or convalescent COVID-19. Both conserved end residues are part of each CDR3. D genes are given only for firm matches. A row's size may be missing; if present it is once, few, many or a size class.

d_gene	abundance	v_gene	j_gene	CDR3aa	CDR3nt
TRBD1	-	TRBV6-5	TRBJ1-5	CASSWDRGRQPQHF	TGTGCCAGCAGCTGGGACAGGGGAAGGCAGCCCCAGCATTTT
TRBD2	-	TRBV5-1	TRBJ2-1	CASGTGTSGNNEQFF	TGCGCCAGCGGGACCGGGACTAGCGGAAACAATGAGCAGTTCTTC
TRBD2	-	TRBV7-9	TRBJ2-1	CASSIMTSGKNEQFF	TGTGCCAGCAGCATTATGACTAGCGGGAAGAATGAGCAGTTCTTC
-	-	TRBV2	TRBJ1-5	CASSVEQSSNQPQHF	TGTGCCAGCAGTGTAGAACAGTCCAGCAATCAGCCCCAGCATTTT
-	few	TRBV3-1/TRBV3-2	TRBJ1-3	CASSRQSSGNTIYF	TGTGCCAGCAGCCGACAGAGCTCTGGAAACACCATATATTTT
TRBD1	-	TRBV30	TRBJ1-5	CAWEGQPGQPQHF	TGTGCCTGGGAGGGACAGCCGGGCCAGCCCCAGCATTTT
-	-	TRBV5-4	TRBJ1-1	CASSLASGMNTEAFF	TGTGCCAGCAGCTTGGCCTCAGGGATGAACACTGAAGCTTTCTTT
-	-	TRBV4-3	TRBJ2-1	CASSPNSRGLNEQFF	TGCGCCAGCAGCCCGAACTCTCGCGGGTTGAATGAGCAGTTCTTC
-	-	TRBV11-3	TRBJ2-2	CASSRTGGELFF	TGTGCCAGCAGCCGAACGGGCGGGGAGCTGTTTTTT
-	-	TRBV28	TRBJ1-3	CASRWDGRSGNTIYF	TGTGCCAGCAGATGGGACGGCCGCAGCGGGAACACCATATATTTT
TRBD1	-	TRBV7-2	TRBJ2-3	CASSSQGLGDTQYF	TGTGCCAGCAGCTCACAGGGGTTAGGAGATACGCAGTATTTT
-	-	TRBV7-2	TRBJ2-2	CASRRENTGELFF	TGTGCCAGCAGGAGGGAGAACACCGGGGAGCTGTTTTTT
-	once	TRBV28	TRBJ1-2	CASSQGYGYTF	TGTGCCAGCAGCCAGGGGTATGGCTACACCTTC
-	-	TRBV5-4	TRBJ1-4	CASSSTGTSGEKLFF	TGTGCCAGCAGCTCTACCGGGACATCTGGTGAAAAACTGTTTTTT
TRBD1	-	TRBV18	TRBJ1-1	CASSPRTGNTEAFF	TGTGCCAGCTCACCGCGGACAGGGAACACTGAAGCTTTCTTT
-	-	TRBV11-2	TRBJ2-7	CASSYSTVGEQYF	TGTGCCAGCAGTTATTCAACGGTCGGCGAGCAGTACTTC
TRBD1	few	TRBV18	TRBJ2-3	CASSPGTGFGTDTQYF	TGTGCCAGCTCACCAGGGACAGGGTTCGGCACAGATACGCAGTATTTT
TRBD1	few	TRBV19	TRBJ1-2	CASRYQGAADYGYTF	TGTGCCAGTAGGTACCAGGGGGCAGCGGACTATGGCTACACCTTC
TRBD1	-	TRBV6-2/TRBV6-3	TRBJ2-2	CASSSTGTGTGELFF	TGTGCCAGCAGTTCAACTGGGACAGGTACCGGGGAGCTGTTTTTT
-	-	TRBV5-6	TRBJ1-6	CASSIRGRTPLHF	TGTGCCAGCAGCATCAGGGGTAGGACACCCCTCCACTTT
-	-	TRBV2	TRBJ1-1	CASSEDRPPFKDEAFF	TGTGCCAGCAGTGAGGACAGACCACCCTTTAAGGACGAAGCTTTCTTT
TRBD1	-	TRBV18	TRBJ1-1	CASSPRQGTNTEAFF	TGTGCCAGCTCACCCCGACAGGGCACGAACACTGAAGCTTTCTTT
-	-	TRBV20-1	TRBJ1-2	CSARYREGYTF	TGCAGTGCTAGATACAGGGAGGGCTACACCTTC
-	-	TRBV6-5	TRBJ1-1	CASSYSLARGNTEAFF	TGTGCCAGCAGTTACTCTCTGGCCAGGGGGAACACTGAAGCTTTCTTT
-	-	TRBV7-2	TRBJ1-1	CASSLASGVGNTEAFF	TGTGCCAGCAGCTTAGCATCAGGGGTGGGGAACACTGAAGCTTTCTTT
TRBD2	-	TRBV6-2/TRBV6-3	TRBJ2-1	CASSSLAGEGNEQFF	TGTGCCAGCAGCTCACTAGCGGGAGAGGGGAATGAGCAGTTCTTC